This entry lists 17 T cell receptor beta chains sequenced from one sample in a study of T cells in localized non-small cell lung cancer. The assay was immunoSEQ multiplex PCR, and TCRdb's table has in-frame clones only and misses some. The sample has about 34,000 clones, almost 90% seen once. Material: peripheral blood, obtained before any cancer treatment. The receptors come from a woman aged 40-69 years with stage I lung adenocarcinoma.

The chain has TRBV18 and TRBJ2-4; D uncertain. Between the trimmed V and J ends, which lost 0 bases and 0 bases, there was a span of 3 bases. Germline V gene data show CDR1 as KGHSH and CDR2 as LQKENI. The CDR3 has 14 residues. CDR3 bases: TGTGCCAGCTCACCACCCGAAGCCAAAAACATTCAGTACTTC. Residues: CASSPPEAKNIQYF.

The chain has TRBV30 and TRBJ1-2; tentatively, D is TRBD1 (5 bases). Germline V gene lookup returns CDR1 GTSNPN and CDR2 SVGIG (reference sequence). The ends were cut back, 3 bases at V and 7 bases at J, with 15 bases in the middle. This CDR3 is 13 amino acids long. The CDR3: CAWRGRDDCGYTF. The CDR3 DNA sequence: TGTGCCTGGAGGGGGCGCGATGACTGTGGCTACACCTTC.

Details on this clone: The junction shows a germline mismatch at one end, possibly a read error. CDR3 DNA: TGTACCAGCAGCCTCAGGACAGGGATTTATGAAAAACTGTTTTTT. It translates to CTSSLRTGIYEKLFF. The gene calls are TRBV9 and TRBJ1-4; 8 bases line up with TRBD1. Germline V CDR1 and CDR2: SGDLS, YYNGEE. This CDR3 spans 15 amino acids.

The chain uses TRBV5-8 and TRBJ2-5, with D perhaps assigned TRBD1 or TRBD2 (6 bases each). This CDR3 is 17 amino acids long. Deletions cut 5 bases from V and 4 bases from J, with 24 bases between. The germline gives CDR1 SGHTS, CDR2 YDEGEE. The CDR3 sequence: CASRPEETGAGRETQYF. CDR3 DNA: TGTGCCAGCAGGCCCGAAGAGACGGGGGCGGGAAGAGAGACCCAGTACTTC.

This clone has just one count. The chain carries TRBV6-5 and TRBJ1-1, with TRBD1 identical over 7 bases. Trimming cost V 2 bases and J 6 bases; bases outside gene matches: 3. In germline, CDR1 is MNHEY, CDR2 SVGAGI. The CDR3 contains 13 residues. CDR3 amino acids: CASSYKRGPEAFF. CDR3 coding DNA: TGTGCCAGCAGTTACAAGAGGGGGCCTGAAGCTTTCTTT.

The CDR3 sequence is CASSWAKSPLHF. The CDR3 nucleotides read TGTGCCAGCAGCTGGGCAAAATCACCCCTCCACTTT. The chain is built from TRBV7-2 and TRBJ1-6; D unclear. CDR1 SGHTA and CDR2 FQGNSA come from the germline V gene. V lost 4 bases to trimming and J lost 10 bases, with 8 bases between them. There are 12 residues in the CDR3. The full variable domain, its missing parts supplied by reference TRBV7-2 and TRBJ1-6, is GAGVSQSPSNKVTEKGKDVELRCDPISGHTALYWYRQSLGQGLEFLIYFQGNSAPDKSGLPSDRFSAERTGGSVSTLTIQRTQQEDSAVYLCASSWAKSPLHFGNGTRLTVT.

The V gene is TRBV27, the J gene TRBJ2-7, with a possible D match to TRBD2 (5 bases). V was trimmed by 0 bases and J by 2 bases, leaving 14 bases between them. This CDR3 spans 16 amino acids. Germline V gene lookup returns CDR1 MNHEY and CDR2 SMNVEV (reference sequence). This CDR3 is CASSLSPEGSAYEQYF. DNA for the CDR3: TGTGCCAGCAGTTTATCTCCTGAGGGTAGCGCCTACGAGCAGTACTTC.

The V call is TRBV19, the J call TRBJ1-2; D unclear. CDR3 size: 13 residues. CDR1 LNHDA and CDR2 SQIVND come from the germline V gene (reference sequence). V gave up 5 bases and J gave up 3 bases, with 10 bases separating them. The CDR3 reads CASSAHLDYGYTF. CDR3 nucleotide sequence: TGTGCCAGTAGTGCGCACCTAGACTATGGCTACACCTTC.

The chain couples TRBV6-5 to TRBJ2-1, with D perhaps TRBD2 (5 bases). Trimming took off 2 bases at V and 15 bases at J, with 20 bases between the two ends. This CDR3 spans 14 amino acids. Germline V gene sequence: CDR1 MNHEY, CDR2 SVGAGI. The CDR3: CASSYDGIEEWLFF. In nucleotides, the CDR3 is TGTGCCAGCAGTTACGACGGGATCGAAGAATGGCTGTTCTTC.

The chain links TRBV11-3 to TRBJ2-7, with TRBD1 identical over 7 bases. J lost 2 bases, V lost 4 bases, and 8 bases had no gene match. CDR1 and CDR2 (germline): SGHNT, YENEEA. The CDR3 spans 15 residues. This CDR3 is CASSSRDRAPYEQYF. CDR3 sequence (DNA): TGTGCCAGCAGCTCCCGCGACAGGGCCCCCTACGAGCAGTACTTC.

The rearrangement links TRBV27 to TRBJ2-1, with D unresolved. V shed 0 bases and J shed 7 bases, with 16 bases lying between them. The length of the CDR3 is 16 residues. Looked up from germline, CDR1 is MNHEY and CDR2 is SMNVEV (reference sequence). The CDR3 loop is CASSLSRVMAGNEQFF. The CDR3 DNA is TGTGCCAGCAGTTTATCAAGGGTAATGGCCGGGAATGAGCAGTTCTTC.

This sequence joins TRBV5-3 and TRBJ1-2, with D possibly matching TRBD1 (6 bases). TRBV5-3 is an ORF, with its function uncertain. V was cut by 1 base and J by 6 bases, with 13 bases left in between. CDR3 length equals 14 residues. As DNA, the CDR3 is TGTGCCAGAAGCTTGCACAGGGAAAGGGATGGCTACACCTTC. Protein sequence: CARSLHRERDGYTF.

The chain recombines TRBV5-4 with TRBJ2-5, with 10 bases that match TRBD2. CDR1 and CDR2 (germline): SGHNT, YYREEE (reference sequence). With 1 base clipped from V and 2 bases from J, the junction kept 5 bases outside the gene matches. This CDR3 is built from 16 residues. CDR3 DNA sequence: TGTGCCAGCAGCTTGTTTCCAGCGGGGGGGCAAGAGACCCAGTACTTC. Translating it yields CASSLFPAGGQETQYF.

The chain employs TRBV6-1 and TRBJ1-1; TRBD1 is a possible D gene (6 bases). The V gene's germline CDR1 is MNHNS and CDR2 SASEGT. The CDR3 is 14 amino acids. The ends were cut back, 4 bases at V and 2 bases at J, with 11 bases in the middle. The CDR3 is CASSVLQGNTEAFF. In DNA form, the CDR3 reads TGTGCCAGCAGTGTCCTACAGGGAAACACTGAAGCTTTCTTT.

CDR3 protein: CASSESDRGNTIYF. The CDR3 DNA reads as TGTGCCAGCAGTGAATCGGACAGGGGAAACACCATATATTTT. The chain has TRBV25-1 and TRBJ1-3, with 7 bases identical to TRBD1. V gave up 1 base and J gave up 4 bases; unmatched junction bases: 1. Per the germline V gene, CDR1 is MGHDK and CDR2 is SYGVNS. There are 14 residues in the CDR3.

This chain links TRBV18 with TRBJ2-1; TRBD2 agrees at 13 bases. The CDR3 extends over 19 amino acids. Germline V lookup: CDR1 KGHSH, CDR2 LQKENI. The junction had 6 bases not matched to a gene; V was cut back by 0 bases and J by 1 base. The CDR3 bases are TGTGCCAGCTCACCACCGGGCGGGACTAGCGGGGTTTCCTACAATGAGCAGTTCTTC. This sequence encodes CASSPPGGTSGVSYNEQFF. Variable domain in full (rest from reference TRBV18 and TRBJ2-1): NAGVMQNPRHLVRRRGQEARLRCSPMKGHSHVYWYRQLPEEGLKFMVYLQKENIIDESGMPKERFSAEFPKEGPSILRIQQVVRGDSAAYFCASSPPGGTSGVSYNEQFFGPGTRLTVL.

The J gene is TRBJ1-2, the V gene TRBV5-8, with a possible D match to TRBD1 (5 bases). The CDR3 totals 15 residues. CDR1 is SGHTS and CDR2 is YDEGEE in the germline V gene. The V gene lost 4 bases and the J gene lost 3 bases, with 16 bases spanning the gap. DNA of the CDR3: TGTGCCAGCAGCCCCCGGGACTCCTCCTACTATGGCTACACCTTC. Translating gives CASSPRDSSYYGYTF.